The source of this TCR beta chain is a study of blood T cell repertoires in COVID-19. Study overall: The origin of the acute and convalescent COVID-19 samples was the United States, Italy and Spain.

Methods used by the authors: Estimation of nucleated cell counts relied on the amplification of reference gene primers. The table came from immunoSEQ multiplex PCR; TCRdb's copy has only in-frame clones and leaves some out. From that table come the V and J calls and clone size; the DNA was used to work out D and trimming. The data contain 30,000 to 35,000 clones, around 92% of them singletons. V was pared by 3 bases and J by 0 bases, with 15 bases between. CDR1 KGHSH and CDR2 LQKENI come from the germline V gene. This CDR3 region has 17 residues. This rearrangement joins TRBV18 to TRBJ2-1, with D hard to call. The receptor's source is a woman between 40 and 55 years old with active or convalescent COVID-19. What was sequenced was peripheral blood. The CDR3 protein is CASSPAQSFSSYNEQFF. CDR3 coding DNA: TGTGCCAGCTCACCGGCCCAGTCCTTCAGCTCCTACAATGAGCAGTTCTTC.